These 21 T cell receptor beta chains share one sample of origin, sequenced in a study of blood T cell repertoires in COVID-19. This table comes from immunoSEQ multiplex PCR, and its TCRdb copy is limited to in-frame clones, with some not included. Here the sample spans nearly 250,000 clones, about 83% being singletons. Sequencing input: peripheral blood. Receptors were obtained from a woman of 80 years or more with COVID-19, enrolled during active disease.

DNA of the CDR3: TGTGCCAGCAGCCAAAGAGATGGCTACACCTTC. Protein: CASSQRDGYTF. The chain couples TRBV16 to TRBJ1-2; D is unresolved. Germline V gene lookup returns CDR1 KGHSY and CDR2 FQNENV. The V end lost 2 bases, the J end lost 6 bases, and 4 bases lay between the germline ends. CDR3 length: 11 amino acids.

The chain combines TRBV18 with TRBJ1-6, with a tentative D call TRBD1 (5 bases). Trimming pared 4 bases from V and 4 bases from J, leaving 11 bases between. The CDR3 has 15 residues. CDR1 and CDR2 from the germline V gene are KGHSH and LQKENI. CDR3 protein: CASSLQGDYNSPLHF. CDR3 bases: TGTGCCAGCTCACTCCAAGGGGATTATAATTCACCCCTCCACTTT. Drawing the rest from reference TRBV18 and TRBJ1-6, the complete variable domain is NAGVMQNPRHLVRRRGQEARLRCSPMKGHSHVYWYRQLPEEGLKFMVYLQKENIIDESGMPKERFSAEFPKEGPSILRIQQVVRGDSAAYFCASSLQGDYNSPLHFGNGTRLTVT.

J is TRBJ2-2 and V is TRBV5-8; D is unclear. CDR1 is SGHTS and CDR2 is YDEGEE in the germline V gene. V was pared by 0 bases and J by 1 base, with 7 bases between. CDR3 length: 15 amino acids. CDR3 protein: CASSLGQKNTGELFF. The CDR3 region has the DNA TGTGCCAGCAGCTTGGGGCAAAAGAACACCGGGGAGCTGTTTTTT.

J is TRBJ1-5 and V is TRBV7-9, with a weak D call TRBD1 (6 bases). The germline gives CDR1 SEHNR, CDR2 FQNEAQ (reference sequence). Trimming took 2 bases from V and 4 from J, leaving 12 bases between them. This CDR3 has 15 residues. The CDR3 nucleotides are TGTGCCAGCAGCTTATCCGGACAGAGAAATCAGCCCCAGCATTTT. Translating it yields CASSLSGQRNQPQHF.

This clone is a singleton in its sample. The V call is TRBV5-4, the J call TRBJ2-6; D is possibly TRBD2 (7 bases). The germline V and J ends were trimmed by 2 bases and 0 bases, with 12 bases remaining between them. The CDR3 length is 17 residues. CDR1 is SGHNT, CDR2 YYREEE, per germline (reference sequence). This CDR3 is CASSFGGRSSGANVLTF. CDR3 nucleotide sequence: TGTGCCAGCAGCTTCGGGGGGCGAAGCTCTGGGGCCAACGTCCTGACTTTC.

CDR3 in DNA: TGCGCCAGCAGCATGGGTACCAGACAAAACACTGAAGCTTTCTTT. Its protein product is CASSMGTRQNTEAFF. The genes are TRBV5-1 and TRBJ1-1, with D unresolved. Trimming removed 4 bases at V and 2 bases at J, with 15 bases between. Germline V gene lookup returns CDR1 SGHRS and CDR2 YFSETQ. This CDR3 has 15 amino acids.

The chain links TRBV3-1 (or the pseudogene TRBV3-2) to TRBJ2-7, with D possibly being TRBD1 (6 bases). The CDR3 has 13 amino acids. The V gene lost 5 bases and the J gene lost 2 bases, with 10 bases spanning the gap. Germline-derived CDR1 and CDR2 are LGHDT and YNNKEL (reference sequence). The DNA for the CDR3 is TGTGCCAGCAGCGAGGACAGCCCCTACGAGCAGTACGTC. The encoded protein is CASSEDSPYEQYV.

This clone was observed a single time. The chain joins TRBV4-1 to TRBJ2-3; TRBD1 matches 9 bases. With V trimmed by 3 bases and J by 0 bases, 10 bases remained unmatched. The CDR3 is 18 residues long. Germline V gene lookup returns CDR1 MGHRA and CDR2 YSYEKL. The chain's CDR3 is CASSQLPGQGFSTDTQYF. The CDR3 coding sequence is TGCGCCAGCAGCCAGTTACCGGGACAGGGCTTCAGCACAGATACGCAGTATTTT.

V gene TRBV5-1 combines with J gene TRBJ2-5, with 10 bases matching TRBD2. CDR3 length equals 16 residues. V trimming: 0 bases; J trimming: 7 bases; junction bases outside the gene matches: 9. The germline CDR1 and CDR2 sequences are SGHRS and YFSETQ. The CDR3 protein is CASSLAGSGGLGTQYF. DNA for the CDR3: TGCGCCAGCAGCTTGGCCGGTAGCGGGGGGCTCGGGACCCAGTACTTC.

The V call is TRBV6-6, the J call TRBJ1-6; D not certain. V was cut by 0 bases and J by 6 bases, with 3 bases left in between. CDR1 is MNHNY and CDR2 is SVGAGI in the germline V gene (reference sequence). The CDR3 contains 13 residues. CDR3 bases: TGTGCCAGCAGTTACTCTCTTAATTCACCCCTCCACTTT. Translated, it gives CASSYSLNSPLHF.

The J gene is TRBJ2-5, the V gene TRBV19, with 9 positions matching TRBD2. The CDR3 totals 16 residues. J lost 2 bases, V lost 4 bases, and 8 bases had no gene match. Per the germline V gene, CDR1 is LNHDA and CDR2 is SQIVND (reference sequence). The CDR3, as DNA: TGTGCCAGTAGTAGGACTCCGGGACTAGCTCAAGAGACCCAGTACTTC. The encoded protein is CASSRTPGLAQETQYF.

The chain has TRBV6-2 or TRBV6-3 and TRBJ2-3; possible D gene TRBD1, 5 bases. CDR3 size: 16 residues. CDR1 MNHEY and CDR2 SVGEGT come from the germline V gene. V gave up 2 bases and J gave up 1 base, with 13 bases separating them. As DNA, the CDR3 is TGTGCCAGCAGTTACGGGCGGCAGGGCGGCACAGATACGCAGTATTTT. Amino acid sequence: CASSYGRQGGTDTQYF.

This clone was detected only once. This chain joins TRBV4-1 and TRBJ2-3; TRBD2 agrees at 15 bases. Germline trimming cut 0 bases from V and 6 bases from J; bases unmatched to any gene: 4. CDR1 is MGHRA, CDR2 YSYEKL, per germline. The CDR3 is made up of 17 amino acids. CDR3 amino acids: CASSQEGLAGGRDTQYF. For the CDR3, the DNA is TGCGCCAGCAGCCAAGAGGGACTAGCGGGGGGCCGGGATACGCAGTATTTT.

V and J are TRBV9 and TRBJ1-3; D is undetermined. CDR3 length: 17 residues. Germline V lookup: CDR1 SGDLS, CDR2 YYNGEE. Trimming pared 0 bases from V and 0 bases from J, leaving 13 bases between. CDR3 DNA: TGTGCCAGCAGCGTAGATATCCCGCAGTTCTCTGGAAACACCATATATTTT. Encoded protein: CASSVDIPQFSGNTIYF.

V is TRBV18 and J is TRBJ2-7, with D tentatively TRBD1 (5 bases). The CDR3 contains 12 residues. The V gene lost 4 bases and the J gene lost 6 bases, with 10 bases spanning the gap. CDR1 and CDR2 (germline): KGHSH, LQKENI. CDR3 sequence (DNA): TGTGCCAGCTCACGGCAGGGTGGCGAGCAGTACGTC. Translating gives CASSRQGGEQYV.

The rearrangement links TRBV24-1 to TRBJ2-1, with 12 bases fitting TRBD1. CDR1 and CDR2 from the germline V gene are KGHDR and SFDVKD. V shed 0 bases, J shed 6 bases, and the junction held 5 bases outside the gene matches. The CDR3 has 17 amino acids. The CDR3 DNA follows: TGTGCCACCAGTGATTTGCCCCGGGACAGGGGGCCCAATGAGCAGTTCTTC. It codes for CATSDLPRDRGPNEQFF.

V gene TRBV12-3 or TRBV12-4 combines with J gene TRBJ2-7; D gene unclear. The ends were cut back, 1 base at V and 5 bases at J, with 9 bases in the middle. This CDR3 has 13 residues. As DNA, the CDR3 is TGTGCCAGCAGTTTAGGAACCGAGGACGAGCAGTACGTC. This encodes CASSLGTEDEQYV.

CDR3 residues: CASSQDRGDYGYTF. For the CDR3, the DNA is TGTGCCAGCAGCCAGGACAGGGGTGACTATGGCTACACCTTC. The rearrangement joins TRBV5-4 to TRBJ1-2; 9 nucleotides line up with TRBD1. Germline V gene data show CDR1 as SGHNT and CDR2 as YYREEE (reference sequence). V trimming: 4 bases; J trimming: 3 bases; junction bases outside the gene matches: 4. The CDR3 has 14 amino acids.

The chain is built from TRBV9 and TRBJ1-1, with D possibly being TRBD1 (5 bases). The germline V and J ends were trimmed by 2 bases and 1 base, with 18 bases remaining between them. The CDR3 extends over 17 amino acids. CDR1 and CDR2 (germline): SGDLS, YYNGEE. The DNA of the CDR3 is TGTGCCAGCAGCGTCGGGGGACCGGCCGTAGGGAACACTGAAGCTTTCTTT. As protein: CASSVGGPAVGNTEAFF. Looking up the rest from reference TRBV9 and TRBJ1-1 gives the full variable domain: DSGVTQTPKHLITATGQRVTLRCSPRSGDLSVYWYQQSLDQGLQFLIQYYNGEERAKGNILERFSAQQFPDLHSELNLSSLELGDSALYFCASSVGGPAVGNTEAFFGQGTRLTVV.

The chain is built from TRBV7-2 and TRBJ1-1, with D tentatively TRBD1 (5 bases). Trimming pared 5 bases from V and 4 bases from J, leaving 17 bases between. The germline CDR1 and CDR2 sequences are SGHTA and FQGNSA. The CDR3 is made up of 15 amino acids. This CDR3 is CASSLALGAGTEAFF. The DNA for the CDR3 is TGTGCCAGCAGCCTCGCGTTAGGGGCAGGCACTGAAGCTTTCTTT.

The gene calls are TRBV10-3 and TRBJ2-3; 8 positions agree with TRBD1. Germline CDR1 reads ENHRY; CDR2 reads SYGVKD. This CDR3 spans 15 amino acids. The V segment lost 6 bases and the J segment 2 bases; nucleotides outside the gene matches: 7. CDR3 loop: CAISPGQEYTDTQYF. CDR3 sequence (DNA): TGTGCCATCAGCCCGGGACAGGAGTACACAGATACGCAGTATTTT.